The 2 T cell receptor beta chains presented below share a single source sample, sequenced in a study of beta chain features in type 1 diabetes. Investigators reverse transcribed all isolated RNA, so they sequenced expressed TCRB transcripts. Sequenced by immunoSEQ multiplex PCR; TCRdb stores in-frame clones only, minus some. The sample consists of about 240,000 clones, around a quarter of them appearing once. Sequenced: central memory CD4+ T cells from blood. The receptors were sampled from a man aged 25 to 40 in good health.

The J gene is TRBJ1-1, the V gene TRBV2, with TRBD1 identical over 7 bases. CDR3 length: 12 amino acids. Germline V lookup: CDR1 SNHLY, CDR2 FYNNEI. Trimming at V came to 8 bases and at J to 7 bases, leaving 7 bases not matched to a gene. Here the CDR3 reads CASVRTGLEAFF. Written as DNA, the CDR3 is TGTGCCAGCGTCAGGACAGGCCTTGAAGCTTTCTTT.

V is TRBV7-2 and J is TRBJ2-1; 8 bases match TRBD2. The CDR3 runs to 15 residues. Per germline, CDR1 SGHTA and CDR2 FQGNSA. V was clipped by 5 bases and J by 9 bases; unmatched bases: 12. CDR3: CASSRSAGVSGEQFF. The CDR3 DNA follows: TGTGCCAGCAGCAGGTCAGCGGGGGTCTCGGGTGAGCAGTTCTTC.